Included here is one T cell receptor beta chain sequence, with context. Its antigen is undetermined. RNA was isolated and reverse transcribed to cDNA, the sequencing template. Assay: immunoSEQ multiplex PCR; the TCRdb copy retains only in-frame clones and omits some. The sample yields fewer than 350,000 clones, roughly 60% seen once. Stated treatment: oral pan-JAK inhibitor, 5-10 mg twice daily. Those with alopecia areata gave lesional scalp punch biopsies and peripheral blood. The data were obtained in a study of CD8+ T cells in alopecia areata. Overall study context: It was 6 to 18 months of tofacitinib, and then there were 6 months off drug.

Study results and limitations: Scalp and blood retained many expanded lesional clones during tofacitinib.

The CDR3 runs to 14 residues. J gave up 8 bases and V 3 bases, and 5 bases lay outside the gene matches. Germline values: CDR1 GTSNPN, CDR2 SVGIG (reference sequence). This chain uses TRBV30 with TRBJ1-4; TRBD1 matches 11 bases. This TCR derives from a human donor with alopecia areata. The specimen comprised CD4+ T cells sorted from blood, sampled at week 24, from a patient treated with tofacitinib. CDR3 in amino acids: CAWSHRDRGEKLFF. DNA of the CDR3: TGTGCCTGGAGCCACCGGGACAGGGGGGAAAAACTGTTTTTT.